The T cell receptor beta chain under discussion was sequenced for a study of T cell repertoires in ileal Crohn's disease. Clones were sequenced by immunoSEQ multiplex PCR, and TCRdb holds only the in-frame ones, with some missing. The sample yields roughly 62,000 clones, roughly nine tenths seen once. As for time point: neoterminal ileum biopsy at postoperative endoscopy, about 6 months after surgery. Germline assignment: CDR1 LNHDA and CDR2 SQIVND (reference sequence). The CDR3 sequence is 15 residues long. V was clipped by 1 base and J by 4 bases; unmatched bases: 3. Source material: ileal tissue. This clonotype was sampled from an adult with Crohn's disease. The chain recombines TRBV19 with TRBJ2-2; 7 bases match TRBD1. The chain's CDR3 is CASSIGGQFTGELFF. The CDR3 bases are TGTGCCAGTAGTATAGGGGGACAGTTCACCGGGGAGCTGTTTTTT.